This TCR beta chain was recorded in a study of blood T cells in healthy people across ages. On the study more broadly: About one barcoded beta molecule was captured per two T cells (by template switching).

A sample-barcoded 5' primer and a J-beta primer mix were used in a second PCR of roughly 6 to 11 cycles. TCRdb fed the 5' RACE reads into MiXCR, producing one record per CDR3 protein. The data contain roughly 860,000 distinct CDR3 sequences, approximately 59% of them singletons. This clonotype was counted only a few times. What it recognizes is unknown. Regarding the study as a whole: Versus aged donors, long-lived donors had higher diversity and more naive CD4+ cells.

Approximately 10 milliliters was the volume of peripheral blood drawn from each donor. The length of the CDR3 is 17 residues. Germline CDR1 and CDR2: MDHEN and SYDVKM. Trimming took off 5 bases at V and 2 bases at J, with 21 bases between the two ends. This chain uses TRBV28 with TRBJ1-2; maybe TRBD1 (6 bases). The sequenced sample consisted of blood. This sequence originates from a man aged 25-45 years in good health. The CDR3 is CASSLWTDHQLNYGYTF. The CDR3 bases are TGTGCCAGCAGTCTGTGGACAGACCACCAACTAAACTATGGCTACACCTTC.